This TCR beta chain was sequenced in a study of T cell changes during pregnancy in multiple sclerosis. This table comes from immunoSEQ multiplex PCR, and its TCRdb copy is limited to in-frame clones, with some not included. The sample includes tens of thousands of clones, about 92% of them seen just once. This clone was seen a single time. The germline V and J ends were trimmed by 1 base and 5 bases, with 15 bases remaining between them. This CDR3 has 14 residues. Germline values: CDR1 SQVTM, CDR2 ANQGSEA. The source is a female donor in good health, enrolled as a control in a pregnancy study. The V call is TRBV29-1, the J call TRBJ2-7; weak D call: TRBD1 (7 bases). The sample was peripheral blood, taken in the third trimester of pregnancy. The CDR3 sequence: CSVEGQGGSDEQYF. DNA of the CDR3: TGCAGCGTTGAAGGGCAGGGGGGTTCCGACGAGCAGTACTTC.